Only one count was recorded for the clone carrying this TCR beta chain. The sample belongs to a study of blood T cell repertoires in COVID-19. Study-level background: The samples span acute and convalescent COVID-19 from the United States, Italy and Spain. PBMCs, B-cell-depleted T cells, or T cells were the source of the cDNA or gDNA that made up the material.

Repertoires were generated with immunoSEQ multiplex PCR, while TCRdb's copy carries only in-frame clones and drops some. This sample has approximately 190,000 clones, with about 80% found just once. Germline V gene lookup returns CDR1 SGHAT and CDR2 FQNNGV. The CDR3 spans 15 residues. Trimming at V came to 1 base and at J to 13 bases, leaving 9 bases not matched to a gene. Enrolment of Seattle patients took place during active infection, and they were followed longitudinally. This sequence originates from a woman aged 55-70 years with COVID-19, enrolled during active disease. The chain couples TRBV11-2 to TRBJ1-6; 8 positions agree with TRBD1. The sequenced sample consisted of peripheral blood. The CDR3 region is CASSLVTGGAFPLHF. CDR3 sequence (DNA): TGTGCCAGCAGCTTAGTAACAGGGGGAGCTTTCCCCCTCCACTTT.